These 14 T cell receptor beta chains share one sample of origin, sequenced in a study of human T cells and chemical hapten exposure. TCRdb passed the RACE reads through MiXCR, listing each CDR3 protein once. This table has over 35,000 distinct CDR3 sequences, roughly 12% appearing once. Noted time point: patch test 3, about 24 weeks after DPC sensitization. Treatment indicated: therapeutic diphenylcyclopropenone sensitization with weekly scalp DPC. Unfractionated whole blood yielded total RNA. The sample consisted of whole blood, taken in connection with sensitization to the hapten diphenylcyclopropenone (DPC). Receptor source: a woman in her 40s with alopecia areata. Some clones in this sample may be carry-over from other donors' samples.

The chain uses TRBV4-1 and TRBJ1-1; D is undetermined. The V end lost 6 bases, the J end lost 1 base, and 15 bases lay between the germline ends. Germline V gene data show CDR1 as MGHRA and CDR2 as YSYEKL. This CDR3 has 15 amino acids. The DNA of the CDR3 is TGCGCCAGCAGTCTACTCGGAGCAGAGAACACTGAAGCTTTCTTT. It codes for CASSLLGAENTEAFF.

The chain has TRBV21-1 and TRBJ2-1; TRBD2, the D gene given by the table, was not confirmed from the DNA. TRBV21-1 is recorded as a pseudogene. CDR3 length equals 16 residues. In nucleotides, the CDR3 is TGTGCCAGCAGCACTATTAGCGGCAGCTCCTACAATGAGCAGTTCTTC. Protein: CASSTISGSSYNEQFF.

As for this clonotype: The junction does not match germline at one end; this may be a read error. The chain couples TRBV28 to TRBJ1-1; possible D gene TRBD1, 5 bases. The CDR3 is 15 residues long. From germline, CDR1 is MDHEN and CDR2 SYDVKM. DNA of the CDR3: TGTGCCAGCAGTCCGCCGCCGGGGGGGAAGGCTGAAGCTTCCTTT. Translation: CASSPPPGGKAEASF.

Turning to this clonotype: A much larger clone sits a single nucleotide away, making a read error possible. The conserved phenylalanine or tryptophan normally closing the CDR3 is absent here, so this likely arose from a read error. This chain connects TRBV2 to TRBJ2-5; possibly TRBD2 for D (6 bases). Deletions cut 8 bases from V and 4 bases from J, with 14 bases between. There are 13 residues in the CDR3. Germline V gene data show CDR1 as SNHLY and CDR2 as FYNNEI. CDR3 DNA: TGTGCCAGCTGTCAACTAGCCTTAGAGACCCAGTACTAC. Protein sequence: CASCQLALETQYY.

The rearrangement uses TRBV29-1 and TRBJ2-7; TRBD1 aligns across 10 bases. CDR1 is SQVTM and CDR2 is ANQGSEA in the germline V gene. There are 13 residues in the CDR3. The trim removed 7 bases at V and 0 bases at J, leaving 3 bases unmatched. For the CDR3, the DNA is TGCAGCGCTAGACAGGGGGCCTCCTACGAGCAGTACTTC. The encoded protein is CSARQGASYEQYF.

This clonotype appeared a few times. The genes are TRBV29-1 and TRBJ2-6; weak D call: TRBD1 (5 bases). Trimming removed 4 bases from V and 4 bases from J, with 8 bases in between. Germline V CDR1 and CDR2: SQVTM, ANQGSEA. The CDR3 spans 13 residues. The CDR3 region has the DNA TGCAGCGTTGGGACACTCGGGGCCAACGTCCTGACTTTC. Translated: CSVGTLGANVLTF.

Concerning this clonotype: A much larger clone differs from this one at a single base, so this may be a read error. This chain links TRBV29-1 with TRBJ1-5; D gene ambiguous. Trimming took off 5 bases at V and 3 bases at J, with 11 bases between the two ends. CDR1 and CDR2 (germline): SQVTM, ANQGSEA. This CDR3 has 13 amino acids. CDR3 sequence reads: CSVSRTNNQPQHF. The CDR3 DNA reads TGCAGCGTTTCCAGGACCAACAATCAGCCCCAGCATTTT. Drawing the rest from reference TRBV29-1 and TRBJ1-5, the complete variable domain is SAVISQKPSRDICQRGTSLTIQCQVDSQVTMMFWYRQQPGQSLTLIATANQGSEATYESGFVIDKFPISRPNLTFSTLTVSNMSPEDSSIYLCSVSRTNNQPQHFGDGTRLSIL.

Note on this clonotype: A much larger clone lies one base from this, so it may be a read error. V gene TRBV4-2 combines with J gene TRBJ2-1; TRBD1 matches 8 bases. In germline, CDR1 is LGHNA, CDR2 YNFKEQ. With V trimmed by 6 bases and J by 5 bases, 9 bases remained unmatched. The CDR3 has 15 amino acids. The CDR3 nucleotides read TGTGCCAGCAGTCACACCAGACAGGGGAACAATGAGCAGTTCTTC. This sequence encodes CASSHTRQGNNEQFF.

The table lists this clonotype with many counts. This chain links TRBV27 with TRBJ2-7; D assignment may be TRBD1 or TRBD2 (5 bases each). The germline V and J ends were trimmed by 2 bases and 3 bases, with 8 bases remaining between them. The CDR3 runs to 13 residues. Looked up from germline, CDR1 is MNHEY and CDR2 is SMNVEV (reference sequence). CDR3 DNA: TGTGCCAGCAGTTTAAAGGGGAGCTACGAGCAGTACTTC. Translation: CASSLKGSYEQYF.

This clonotype came up many times. The J gene is TRBJ2-7, the V gene TRBV18; D not resolved. V lost 3 bases and J 6 bases, leaving 12 bases between the germline ends. The germline CDR1 and CDR2 sequences are KGHSH and LQKENI. The CDR3 covers 13 residues. The CDR3, as DNA: TGTGCCAGCTCACCGCCAGCTAGGAGCGAGCAGTACTTC. Protein: CASSPPARSEQYF.

This clonotype showed up many times. The chain combines TRBV20-1 with TRBJ1-1; D not certain. Trimming stripped 5 bases from V and 4 bases from J, with 14 bases between. There are 13 residues in the CDR3. The germline CDR1 and CDR2 sequences are DFQATT and SNEGSKA (reference sequence). CDR3 region: CSAPGLVGTEAFF. CDR3 in DNA: TGCAGTGCTCCCGGGCTGGTAGGCACTGAAGCTTTCTTT.

There are many counts of this clonotype. The chain combines TRBV20-1 with TRBJ2-1; 12 bases agree with TRBD2. The CDR3 has 14 residues. Per germline, CDR1 DFQATT and CDR2 SNEGSKA (reference sequence). The J segment lost 9 bases and the V segment lost 6 bases, leaving 9 bases of the junction unmatched. The CDR3 DNA reads TGCAGTGCAGGACTAGCGGGGAGAGGGAGTGAGCAGTTCTTC. Its protein is CSAGLAGRGSEQFF.

A few counts support this clonotype. The rearrangement links TRBV28 to TRBJ2-1; possibly TRBD1 for D (5 bases). This CDR3 comprises 12 residues. Germline assignment: CDR1 MDHEN and CDR2 SYDVKM. The germline V and J ends were trimmed by 6 bases and 8 bases, with 11 bases remaining between them. The CDR3 nucleotides are TGTGCCAGCAGACCAGACAGCGATGAGCAGTTCTTC. Protein: CASRPDSDEQFF. The full variable domain, rest sourced from reference TRBV28 and TRBJ2-1, is DVKVTQSSRYLVKRTGEKVFLECVQDMDHENMFWYRQDPGLGLRLIYFSYDVKMKEKGDIPEGYSVSREKKERFSLILESASTNQTSMYLCASRPDSDEQFFGPGTRLTVL.

This clonotype came up many times. The chain joins TRBV18 to TRBJ1-1; weak D call: TRBD1 (6 bases). The CDR3 runs 15 residues. Trimming left V 3 bases short and J 1 base short, with 12 bases between. The germline gives CDR1 KGHSH, CDR2 LQKENI. The CDR3 nucleotides are TGTGCCAGCTCACCGGTTCAGGGGTCGAACACTGAAGCTTTCTTT. It encodes CASSPVQGSNTEAFF.